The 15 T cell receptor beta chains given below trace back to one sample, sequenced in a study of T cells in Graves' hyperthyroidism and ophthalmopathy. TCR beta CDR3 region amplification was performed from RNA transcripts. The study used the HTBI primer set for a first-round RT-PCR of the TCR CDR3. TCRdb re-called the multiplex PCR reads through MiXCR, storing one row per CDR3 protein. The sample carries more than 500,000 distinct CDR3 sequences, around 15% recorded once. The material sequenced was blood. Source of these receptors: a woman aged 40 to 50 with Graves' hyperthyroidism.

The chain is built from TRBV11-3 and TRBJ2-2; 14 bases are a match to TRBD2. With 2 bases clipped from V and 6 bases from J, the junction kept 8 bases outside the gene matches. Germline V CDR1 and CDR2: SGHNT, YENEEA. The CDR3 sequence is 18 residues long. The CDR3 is CASSLRPGTSGRSGELFF. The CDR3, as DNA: TGTGCCAGCAGCTTAAGACCCGGGACTAGCGGGAGATCCGGGGAGCTGTTTTTT.

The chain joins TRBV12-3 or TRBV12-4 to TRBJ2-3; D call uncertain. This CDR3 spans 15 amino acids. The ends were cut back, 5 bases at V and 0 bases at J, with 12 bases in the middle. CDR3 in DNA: TGTGCCAGCAGTACCATAAGCGAAAGCACAGATACGCAGTATTTT. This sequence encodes CASSTISESTDTQYF.

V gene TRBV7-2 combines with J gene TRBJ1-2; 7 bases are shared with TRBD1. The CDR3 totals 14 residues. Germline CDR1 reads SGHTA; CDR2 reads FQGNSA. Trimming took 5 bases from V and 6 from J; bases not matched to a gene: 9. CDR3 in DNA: TGTGCCAGCAGCCCCGACAGGGAGCCAGATGGCTACACCTTC. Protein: CASSPDREPDGYTF.

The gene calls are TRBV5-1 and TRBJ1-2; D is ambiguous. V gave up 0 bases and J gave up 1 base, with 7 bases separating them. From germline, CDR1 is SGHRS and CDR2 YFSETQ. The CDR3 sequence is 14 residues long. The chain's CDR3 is CASSLAPLNYGYTF. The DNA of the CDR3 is TGCGCCAGCAGCTTGGCCCCCCTTAACTATGGCTACACCTTC. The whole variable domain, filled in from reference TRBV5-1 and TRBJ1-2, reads KAGVTQTPRYLIKTRGQQVTLSCSPISGHRSVSWYQQTPGQGLQFLFEYFSETQRNKGNFPGRFSGRQFSNSRSEMNVSTLELGDSALYLCASSLAPLNYGYTFGSGTRLTVV.

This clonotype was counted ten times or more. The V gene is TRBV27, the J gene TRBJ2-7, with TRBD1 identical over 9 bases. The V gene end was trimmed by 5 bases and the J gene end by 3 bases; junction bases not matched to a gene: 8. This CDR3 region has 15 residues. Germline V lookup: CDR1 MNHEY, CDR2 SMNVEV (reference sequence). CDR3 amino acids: CASSQGTGRNYEQYF. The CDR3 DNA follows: TGTGCCAGCAGTCAGGGGACAGGGAGAAACTACGAGCAGTACTTC.

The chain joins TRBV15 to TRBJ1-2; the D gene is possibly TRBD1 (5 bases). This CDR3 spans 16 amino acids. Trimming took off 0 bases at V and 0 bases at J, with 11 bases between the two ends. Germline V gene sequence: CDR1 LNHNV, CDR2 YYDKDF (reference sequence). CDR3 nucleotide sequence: TGTGCCACCAGCAGAGATTGGGGCAGGACTAACTATGGCTACACCTTC. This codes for CATSRDWGRTNYGYTF.

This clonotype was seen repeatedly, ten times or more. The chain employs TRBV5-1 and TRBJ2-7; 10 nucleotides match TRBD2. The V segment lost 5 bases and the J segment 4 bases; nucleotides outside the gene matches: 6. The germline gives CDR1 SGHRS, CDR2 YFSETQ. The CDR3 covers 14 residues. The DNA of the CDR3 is TGCGCCAGCAGTCAAGCGGGAGGGAGTTACGAGCAGTACTTC. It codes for CASSQAGGSYEQYF.

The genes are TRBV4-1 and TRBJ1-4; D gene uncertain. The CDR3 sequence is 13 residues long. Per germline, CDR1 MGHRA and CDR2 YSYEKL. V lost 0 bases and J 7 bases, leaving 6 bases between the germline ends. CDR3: CASSQDRIEKLFF. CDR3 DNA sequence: TGCGCCAGCAGCCAAGATCGGATTGAAAAACTGTTTTTT.

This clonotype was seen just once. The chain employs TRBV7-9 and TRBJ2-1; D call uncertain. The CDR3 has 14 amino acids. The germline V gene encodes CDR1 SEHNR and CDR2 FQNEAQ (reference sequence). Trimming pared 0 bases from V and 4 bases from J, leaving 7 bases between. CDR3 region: CASSLAEIYNEQFF. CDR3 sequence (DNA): TGTGCCAGCAGCTTAGCCGAGATATACAATGAGCAGTTCTTC.

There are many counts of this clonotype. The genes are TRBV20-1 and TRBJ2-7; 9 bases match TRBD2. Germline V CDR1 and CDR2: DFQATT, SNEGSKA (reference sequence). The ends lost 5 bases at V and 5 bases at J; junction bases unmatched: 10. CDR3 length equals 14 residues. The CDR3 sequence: CSAARKREVHEQYF. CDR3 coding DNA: TGCAGTGCTGCACGAAAGCGGGAGGTGCACGAGCAGTACTTC.

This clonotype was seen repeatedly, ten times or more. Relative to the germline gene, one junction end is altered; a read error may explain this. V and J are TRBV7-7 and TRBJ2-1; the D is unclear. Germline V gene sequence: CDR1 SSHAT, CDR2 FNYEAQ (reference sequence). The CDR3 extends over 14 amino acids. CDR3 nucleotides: TGTGCTAGCAGCAGAGACATCCTCTACAATGAGCAGTTCTTC. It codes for CASSRDILYNEQFF. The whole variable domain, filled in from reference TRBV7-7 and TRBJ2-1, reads GAGVSQSPRYKVTKRGQDVTLRCDPISSHATLYWYQQALGQGPEFLTYFNYEAQPDKSGLPSDRFSAERPEGSISTLTIQRTEQRDSAMYRCASSRDILYNEQFFGPGTRLTVL.

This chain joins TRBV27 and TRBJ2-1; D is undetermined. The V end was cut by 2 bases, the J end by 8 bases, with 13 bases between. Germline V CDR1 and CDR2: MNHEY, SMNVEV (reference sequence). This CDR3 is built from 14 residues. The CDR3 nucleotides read TGTGCCAGCAGTTTAATAGTAGGCGCGGATGAGCAGTTCTTC. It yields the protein CASSLIVGADEQFF.

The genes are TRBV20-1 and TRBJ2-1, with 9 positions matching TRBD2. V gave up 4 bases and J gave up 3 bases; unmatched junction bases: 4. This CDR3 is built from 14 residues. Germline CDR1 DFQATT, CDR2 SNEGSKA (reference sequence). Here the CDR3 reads CSAISGRFYNEQFF. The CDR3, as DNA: TGCAGTGCTATCAGCGGGAGGTTCTACAATGAGCAGTTCTTC.

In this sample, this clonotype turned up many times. The CDR3 region has the DNA TGTGCCAGCAGTTTCAAAGACACTTATTTTGGGGGGACTGAAGCTTTCTTT. The encoded protein is CASSFKDTYFGGTEAFF. The chain links TRBV12-3 or TRBV12-4 to TRBJ1-1, with D possibly being TRBD1 (5 bases). There are 17 residues in the CDR3. V was shortened by 3 bases and J by 5 bases, with 22 bases between the two germline ends.

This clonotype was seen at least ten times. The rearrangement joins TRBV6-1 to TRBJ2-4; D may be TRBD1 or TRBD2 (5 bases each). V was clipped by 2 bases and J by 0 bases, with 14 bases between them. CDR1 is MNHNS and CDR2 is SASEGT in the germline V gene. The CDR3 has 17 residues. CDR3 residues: CASSEIEGLVAKNIQYF. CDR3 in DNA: TGTGCCAGCAGTGAAATCGAGGGGTTGGTAGCCAAAAACATTCAGTACTTC.